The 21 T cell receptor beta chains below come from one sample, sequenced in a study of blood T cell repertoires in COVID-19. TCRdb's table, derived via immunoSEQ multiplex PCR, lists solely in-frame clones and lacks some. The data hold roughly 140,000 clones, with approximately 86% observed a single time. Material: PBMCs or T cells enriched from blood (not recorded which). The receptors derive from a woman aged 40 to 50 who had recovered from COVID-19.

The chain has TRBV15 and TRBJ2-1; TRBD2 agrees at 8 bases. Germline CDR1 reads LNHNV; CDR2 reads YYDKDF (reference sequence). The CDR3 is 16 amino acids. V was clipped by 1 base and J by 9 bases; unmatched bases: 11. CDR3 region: CATSRGTSGWGIEQFF. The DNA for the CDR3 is TGTGCCACCAGCAGAGGAACTAGCGGATGGGGCATTGAGCAGTTCTTC.

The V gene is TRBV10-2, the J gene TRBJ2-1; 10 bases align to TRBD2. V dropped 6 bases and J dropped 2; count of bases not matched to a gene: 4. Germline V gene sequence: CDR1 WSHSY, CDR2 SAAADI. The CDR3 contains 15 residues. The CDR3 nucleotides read TGCGCCAGCAGGAGGACTAGCGGACCCTACAATGAGCAGTTCTTC. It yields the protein CASRRTSGPYNEQFF.

CDR3 coding DNA: TGTGCCAGCAGTGAAGGGTCAGGGCTTCGAAACACCATATATTTT. Translated: CASSEGSGLRNTIYF. The chain uses TRBV2 and TRBJ1-3; D may be TRBD1 (5 bases). This CDR3 comprises 15 residues. Deletions cut 1 base from V and 5 bases from J, with 12 bases between. Germline CDR1 and CDR2: SNHLY and FYNNEI.

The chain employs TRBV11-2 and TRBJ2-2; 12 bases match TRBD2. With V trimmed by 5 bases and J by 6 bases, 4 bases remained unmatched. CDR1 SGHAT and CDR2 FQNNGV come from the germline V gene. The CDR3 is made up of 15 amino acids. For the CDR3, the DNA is TGTGCCAGCAGCCGACTAGCGGGAGAACCCGGGGAGCTGTTTTTT. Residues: CASSRLAGEPGELFF.

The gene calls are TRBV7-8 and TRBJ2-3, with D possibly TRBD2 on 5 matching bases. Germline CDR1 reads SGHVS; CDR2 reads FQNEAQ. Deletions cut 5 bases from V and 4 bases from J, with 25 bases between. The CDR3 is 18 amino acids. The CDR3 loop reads CASSPRSGKTKSPDTQYF. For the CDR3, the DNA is TGTGCCAGCAGCCCCCGGAGCGGAAAGACAAAGTCACCAGATACGCAGTATTTT.

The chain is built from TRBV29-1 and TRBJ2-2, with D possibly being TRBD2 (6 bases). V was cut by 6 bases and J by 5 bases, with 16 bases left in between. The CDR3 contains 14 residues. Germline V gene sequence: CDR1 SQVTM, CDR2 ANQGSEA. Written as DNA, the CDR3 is TGCAGCGTGGACTGGGGGAGGAATACCGGGGAGCTGTTTTTT. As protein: CSVDWGRNTGELFF.

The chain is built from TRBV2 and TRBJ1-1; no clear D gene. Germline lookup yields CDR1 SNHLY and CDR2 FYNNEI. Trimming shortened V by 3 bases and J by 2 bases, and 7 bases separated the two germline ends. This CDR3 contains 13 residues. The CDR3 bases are TGTGCCAGCAGTGATTACAGCAACACTGAAGCTTTCTTT. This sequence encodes CASSDYSNTEAFF.

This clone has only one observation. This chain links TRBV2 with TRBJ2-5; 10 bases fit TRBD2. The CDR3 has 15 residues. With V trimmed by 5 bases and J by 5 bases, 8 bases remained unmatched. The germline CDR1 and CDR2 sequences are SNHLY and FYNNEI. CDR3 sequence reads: CASSSLAGVVETQYF. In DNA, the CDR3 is TGTGCCAGCAGTTCCCTAGCGGGAGTGGTGGAGACCCAGTACTTC.

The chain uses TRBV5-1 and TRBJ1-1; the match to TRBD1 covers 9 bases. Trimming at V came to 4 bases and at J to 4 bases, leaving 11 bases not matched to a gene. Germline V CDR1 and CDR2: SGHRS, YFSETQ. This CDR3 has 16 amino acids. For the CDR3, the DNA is TGCGCCAGCAGCCTGACAGGGGGTACTTATGGCACTGAAGCTTTCTTT. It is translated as CASSLTGGTYGTEAFF. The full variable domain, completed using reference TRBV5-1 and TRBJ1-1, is KAGVTQTPRYLIKTRGQQVTLSCSPISGHRSVSWYQQTPGQGLQFLFEYFSETQRNKGNFPGRFSGRQFSNSRSEMNVSTLELGDSALYLCASSLTGGTYGTEAFFGQGTRLTVV.

CDR3 in DNA: TGTGCCAGCAGACCAACCCTCACAGGGGTACAGCCCCAGCATTTT. Amino acids: CASRPTLTGVQPQHF. This chain joins TRBV6-5 and TRBJ1-5; 7 nucleotides match TRBD1. V dropped 6 bases and J dropped 7; count of bases not matched to a gene: 12. Germline assignment: CDR1 MNHEY and CDR2 SVGAGI. This CDR3 contains 15 residues.

The CDR3 DNA is TGTGCCAGCAGCCCGGGAAGGGGACAGGGAGAAAACTATGGCTACACCTTC. It translates to CASSPGRGQGENYGYTF. The rearrangement joins TRBV5-4 to TRBJ1-2, with 9 bases identical to TRBD1. The V and J ends lost 4 bases and 2 bases, in that order; junction bases with no gene match: 12. The CDR3 is 17 residues long. The germline CDR1 and CDR2 sequences are SGHNT and YYREEE (reference sequence).

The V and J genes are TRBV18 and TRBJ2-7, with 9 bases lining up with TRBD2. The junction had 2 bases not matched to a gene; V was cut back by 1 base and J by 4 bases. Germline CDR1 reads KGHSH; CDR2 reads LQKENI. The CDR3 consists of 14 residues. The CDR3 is CASSPQREAYEQYF. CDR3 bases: TGTGCCAGCTCACCACAGCGGGAGGCGTACGAGCAGTACTTC.

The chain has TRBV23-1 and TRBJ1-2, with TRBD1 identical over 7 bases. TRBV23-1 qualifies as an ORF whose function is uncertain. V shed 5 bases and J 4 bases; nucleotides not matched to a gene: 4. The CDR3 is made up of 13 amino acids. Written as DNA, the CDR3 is TGCGCCAGCAGTAGACAGGGATCCTATGGCTACACCTTC. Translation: CASSRQGSYGYTF.

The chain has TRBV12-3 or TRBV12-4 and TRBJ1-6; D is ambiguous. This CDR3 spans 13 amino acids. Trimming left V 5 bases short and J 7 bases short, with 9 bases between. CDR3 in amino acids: CASSPVGNSPLHF. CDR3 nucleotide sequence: TGTGCCAGCAGTCCTGTGGGCAATTCACCCCTCCACTTT.

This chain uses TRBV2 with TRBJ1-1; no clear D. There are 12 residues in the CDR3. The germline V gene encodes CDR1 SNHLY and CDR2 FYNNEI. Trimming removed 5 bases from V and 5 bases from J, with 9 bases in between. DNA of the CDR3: TGTGCCAGCAGTCCCCGGCGGACTGAAGCTTTCTTT. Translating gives CASSPRRTEAFF.

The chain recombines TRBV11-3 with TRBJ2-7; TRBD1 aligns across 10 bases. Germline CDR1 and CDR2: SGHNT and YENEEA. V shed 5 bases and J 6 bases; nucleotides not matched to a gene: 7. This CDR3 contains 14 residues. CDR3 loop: CASSPRQGAGEQYF. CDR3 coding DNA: TGTGCCAGCAGCCCCAGACAGGGGGCAGGCGAGCAGTACTTC.

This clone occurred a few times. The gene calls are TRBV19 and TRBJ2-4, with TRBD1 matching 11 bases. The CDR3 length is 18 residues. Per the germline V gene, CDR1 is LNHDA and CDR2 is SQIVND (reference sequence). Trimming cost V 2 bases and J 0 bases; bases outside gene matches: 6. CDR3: CASSIRTGGSLAKNIQYF. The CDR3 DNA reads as TGTGCCAGTAGTATACGGACAGGGGGCTCCTTAGCCAAAAACATTCAGTACTTC.

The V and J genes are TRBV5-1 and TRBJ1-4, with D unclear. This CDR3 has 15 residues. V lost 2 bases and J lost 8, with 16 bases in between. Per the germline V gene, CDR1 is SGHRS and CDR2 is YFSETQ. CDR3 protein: CASSFSQLAGEKLFF. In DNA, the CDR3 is TGCGCCAGCAGCTTTTCTCAACTGGCGGGAGAAAAACTGTTTTTT. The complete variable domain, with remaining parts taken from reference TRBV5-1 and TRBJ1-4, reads KAGVTQTPRYLIKTRGQQVTLSCSPISGHRSVSWYQQTPGQGLQFLFEYFSETQRNKGNFPGRFSGRQFSNSRSEMNVSTLELGDSALYLCASSFSQLAGEKLFFGSGTQLSVL.

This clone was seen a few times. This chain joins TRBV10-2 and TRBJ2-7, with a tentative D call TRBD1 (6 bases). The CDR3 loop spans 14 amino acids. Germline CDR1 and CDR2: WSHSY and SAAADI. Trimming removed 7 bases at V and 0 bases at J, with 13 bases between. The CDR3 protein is CASMRRDTSYEQYF. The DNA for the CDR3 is TGCGCCAGCATGCGAAGGGACACCTCCTACGAGCAGTACTTC.

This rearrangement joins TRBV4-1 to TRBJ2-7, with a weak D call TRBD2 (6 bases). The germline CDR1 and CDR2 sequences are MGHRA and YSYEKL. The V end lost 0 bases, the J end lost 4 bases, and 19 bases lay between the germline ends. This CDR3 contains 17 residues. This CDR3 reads CASSQERDRGSGYEQYF. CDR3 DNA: TGCGCCAGCAGCCAAGAGAGGGATCGGGGGTCAGGGTACGAGCAGTACTTC.

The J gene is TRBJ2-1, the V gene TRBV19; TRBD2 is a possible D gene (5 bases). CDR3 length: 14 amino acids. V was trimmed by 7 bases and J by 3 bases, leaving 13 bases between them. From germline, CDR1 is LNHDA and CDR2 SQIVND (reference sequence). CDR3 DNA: TGTGCCAGTAATGTGCGGGTCAGCTACAATGAGCAGTTCTTC. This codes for CASNVRVSYNEQFF.